This TCR beta chain was sequenced for a study of long-term antiretroviral therapy in people with HIV. Findings and caveats of the study: Clones expanded before ART dominated the repertoire at all time points. When set beside controls, HIV repertoires had CDR3 length ranges that were narrower.

This CDR3 is 17 amino acids long. The germline gives CDR1 LNHDA, CDR2 SQIVND (reference sequence). The V and J ends lost 5 bases and 5 bases, in that order; junction bases with no gene match: 14. Run at survey level, the immunoSEQ assay was version v3.0. Sequencing was performed with immunoSEQ multiplex PCR; in TCRdb, only in-frame clones are kept and a portion is missing. The table lists around 9,600 clones, about 77% of them singletons, with approximately 15% in the top ten. Worth noting for this clone: The target antigen is unknown.

This TCR came from a man aged 30 to 39 with HIV. The chain carries TRBV19 and TRBJ1-5; 8 nucleotides line up with TRBD1. This material consisted of unsorted PBMCs, taken 0.4 years before starting antiretroviral therapy. This CDR3 reads CASSYRGEGHRDQPQHF. The CDR3 DNA follows: TGTGCCAGTAGTTACAGGGGGGAAGGGCATAGGGATCAGCCCCAGCATTTT.